These 3 T cell receptor beta chains originate from one sample sequenced in a study of blood T cell repertoires in COVID-19. Profiling relied on immunoSEQ multiplex PCR, and the TCRdb table lists in-frame clones only, not all of them. Among over 150,000 clones listed, roughly 87% were seen once. Sequenced material: PBMCs or T cells enriched from blood (not recorded which). These receptors were collected from a woman aged 25 to 45 who had recovered from COVID-19.

The chain uses TRBV7-3 and TRBJ1-6; 9 bases fit TRBD1. This CDR3 has 16 amino acids. Germline V lookup: CDR1 SGHTA, CDR2 FQGTGA. Trimming at V came to 5 bases and at J to 9 bases, leaving 11 bases not matched to a gene. The CDR3: CASSLATGTGRSPLHF. The DNA for the CDR3 is TGTGCCAGCAGCCTAGCCACCGGGACAGGGCGTTCACCCCTCCACTTT.

The chain couples TRBV19 to TRBJ1-2, with no clear D. Germline CDR1 is LNHDA and CDR2 is SQIVND (reference sequence). Trimming stripped 4 bases from V and 6 bases from J, with 9 bases between. CDR3 length equals 12 residues. Here the CDR3 reads CASSRAADGYTF. CDR3 nucleotide sequence: TGTGCCAGTAGTAGGGCAGCAGATGGCTACACCTTC.

With respect to this clone: One junction end does not reproduce the germline sequence, and a read error may be involved. This rearrangement joins TRBV7-8 to TRBJ2-1, with 10 nucleotides matching TRBD1. This CDR3 contains 15 residues. CDR1 is SGHVS and CDR2 is FQNEAQ in the germline V gene. The CDR3: CASSLDRGRWNEQFF. The DNA for the CDR3 is TGTGCCAGCAGTTTAGACAGGGGGCGCTGGAATGAGCAGTTCTTC.